The clone carrying this T cell receptor (beta chain) has just a few counts. Its matching antigen is unknown. There were TCR beta CDR3 regions amplified from RNA transcripts. The HTBI primer set was used in a first-round RT-PCR of the TCR CDR3. MiXCR, applied by TCRdb to the multiplex PCR reads, yields one record per CDR3 protein. The sample includes around 700,000 distinct CDR3 sequences, approximately 36% of them seen just once. The V gene end was trimmed by 6 bases and the J gene end by 6 bases; junction bases not matched to a gene: 7. The CDR3 is 13 amino acids. From germline, CDR1 is MGHRA and CDR2 YSYEKL. The data originate from a study of T cells in Graves' hyperthyroidism and ophthalmopathy. Overall study findings and caveats: With a median lead of around 6.7 months before onset, the model predicted ophthalmopathy.

The source of the PBMCs was around 9 ml of fresh peripheral blood. This TCR derives from a woman in her forties with Graves' hyperthyroidism. The chain employs TRBV4-1 and TRBJ1-2, with 7 bases identical to TRBD1. The specimen was blood. CDR3 sequence (DNA): TGCGCCAGCAGTCACTTGACAGGGAATGGCTACACCTTC. It is translated as CASSHLTGNGYTF.